These T cell receptor beta chains were read from a single sample in a study of OX40 agonist ivuxolimab in advanced cancers. The table came from immunoSEQ multiplex PCR; TCRdb's copy has only in-frame clones and leaves some out. The repertoire includes some 60,000 clones, about 82% of them detected once, and approximately 1.9% sits in the top ten. The sample consisted of CD4+ or CD8+ T cells sorted from blood, taken in a trial of the OX40 agonist ivuxolimab. These receptors came from an adult with an advanced solid tumor such as melanoma, head and neck, liver or kidney cancer. Both conserved end residues are part of each CDR3. A D gene is named only where the DNA matches it firmly. Part of the rows lack a size; the others show once, few, many or a class for expanded clones.

TRBV7-3	.	TRBJ2-5	.	CASSLGFQETQYF	TGTGCCAGCAGCTTAGGATTCCAAGAGACCCAGTACTTC
TRBV5-1	.	TRBJ1-1	TRBD1	CASSRRQGGEAFF	TGCGCCAGCAGCCGAAGACAGGGGGGTGAAGCTTTCTTT
TRBV2	once	TRBJ2-3	TRBD1	CASSGQGRDTQYF	TGTGCCAGCAGCGGACAGGGCAGGGATACGCAGTATTTT
TRBV12-2	.	TRBJ2-7	.	CASRLIVIGWASGNYEQYF	.
TRBV7-3	few	TRBJ2-1	.	CASSLIGREYNEQFF	TGTGCCAGCAGCTTAATCGGGAGAGAATACAATGAGCAGTTCTTC
TRBV25-1	.	TRBJ2-3	TRBD2	CASSEGTSGGGTTDTQYF	TGTGCCAGCAGTGAAGGGACTAGCGGGGGGGGCACCACAGATACGCAGTATTTT
TRBV29-1	.	TRBJ2-3	TRBD1	CSVTRQGGTDTQYF	TGCAGCGTTACACGACAGGGGGGCACAGATACGCAGTATTTT
TRBV4-1	.	TRBJ1-1	.	CASSQDRGDTEAFF	TGCGCCAGCAGCCAAGATAGGGGGGACACTGAAGCTTTCTTT
TRBV7-6	.	TRBJ1-4	TRBD1	CASSRDRNEKLFF	TGTGCCAGCAGCCGGGACAGAAATGAAAAACTGTTTTTT
TRBV5-1	.	TRBJ2-1	.	CASSSRDSSSYNEQFF	TGCGCCAGCAGCTCACGGGACTCCAGCTCCTACAATGAGCAGTTCTTC
TRBV18	.	TRBJ2-1	.	CASSPQGRGYNEQFF	TGTGCCAGCTCACCCCAAGGGCGGGGCTACAATGAGCAGTTCTTC
TRBV21-1	few	TRBJ1-5	.	CASSSVVEPQHF	TGTGCCAGCAGCAGCGTGGTGGAGCCCCAGCATTTT
TRBV11-2	.	TRBJ2-1	TRBD1	CASSLVGQAQFF	TGTGCCAGCAGCCTGGTCGGACAGGCGCAGTTCTTC
TRBV7-2	.	TRBJ2-1	.	CASSLAVLEYNEQFF	TGTGCCAGCAGCTTGGCGGTCCTCGAGTACAATGAGCAGTTCTTC
TRBV11-2	few	TRBJ2-1	TRBD2	CASSLVVTSGGYNEQFF	TGTGCCAGCAGCTTAGTGGTGACTAGCGGGGGATACAATGAGCAGTTCTTC
TRBV19	.	TRBJ2-1	TRBD2	CASSIDGRGTYNEQFF	TGTGCCAGTAGTATAGACGGGAGGGGGACCTACAATGAGCAGTTCTTC
TRBV7-6	.	TRBJ2-1	TRBD1	CASSLGAGGGNEQFF	TGTGCCAGCAGCTTAGGGGCAGGGGGTGGGAATGAGCAGTTCTTC
TRBV7-9	once	TRBJ2-2	.	CALSGELFF	TGTGCCCTGTCCGGGGAGCTGTTTTTT
TRBV29-1	.	TRBJ1-1	.	CSVGQNTEAFF	TGCAGCGTTGGGCAGAACACTGAAGCTTTCTTT
TRBV7-8	.	TRBJ2-3	.	CASSRSQGATDTQYF	TGTGCCAGCAGCCGCAGCCAGGGAGCGACAGATACGCAGTATTTT
TRBV19	once	TRBJ1-1	.	CASSIKGDTEAFF	TGTGCCAGTAGTATAAAGGGTGATACTGAAGCTTTCTTT
TRBV18	.	TRBJ2-1	TRBD1	CASSPQTGEDGGEQFF	TGTGCCAGCTCACCACAGACAGGGGAGGACGGCGGTGAGCAGTTCTTC
TRBV5-1	few	TRBJ2-1	.	CASSLGAPSPNEQFF	TGCGCCAGCAGCTTGGGGGCGCCATCACCCAATGAGCAGTTCTTC
TRBV2	.	TRBJ2-3	TRBD1	CASNLRGLDTQYF	TGTGCCAGCAATCTCAGGGGGTTAGATACGCAGTATTTT
TRBV5-1	.	TRBJ2-3	TRBD2	CASSSNPSTSGDTQYF	TGCGCCAGCAGCTCCAATCCGTCGACTAGCGGAGATACGCAGTATTTT
TRBV5-4	.	TRBJ2-1	.	CASSLESNEQFF	TGTGCCAGCAGCTTGGAGAGTAATGAGCAGTTCTTC
TRBV7-2	.	TRBJ1-1	.	CASSFFEPGAFF	TGTGCCAGCAGCTTTTTTGAGCCGGGAGCTTTCTTT
TRBV6-1	.	TRBJ1-5	.	CASSESGRWSNQPQHF	TGTGCCAGCAGTGAATCAGGGCGATGGAGCAATCAGCCCCAGCATTTT
TRBV18	.	TRBJ2-4	.	CASSPDLLAKNIQYF	TGTGCCAGCTCACCCGACCTCCTAGCCAAAAACATTCAGTACTTC
TRBV11-2	.	TRBJ2-1	TRBD2	CASTHELAGINEQFF	TGTGCCAGCACCCATGAACTAGCGGGAATCAATGAGCAGTTCTTC
TRBV5-4	.	TRBJ2-2	.	CASSSEIGNTGELFF	TGTGCCAGCAGCTCGGAGATAGGTAACACCGGGGAGCTGTTTTTT
TRBV11-2	.	TRBJ2-3	.	CASSLKADTQYF	TGTGCCAGCAGCTTGAAGGCAGATACGCAGTATTTT
TRBV18	.	TRBJ1-3	.	CASSPFGNQVDTIYF	TGTGCCAGCTCACCTTTTGGAAATCAGGTGGACACCATATATTTT
TRBV7-9	.	TRBJ2-3	.	CASSRSGGWASDTQYF	TGTGCCAGCAGCCGCTCTGGAGGGTGGGCTTCGGATACGCAGTATTTT
TRBV7-9	.	TRBJ2-5	.	CASSLGGGETQYF	TGTGCCAGCAGCTTAGGAGGGGGAGAGACCCAGTACTTC
TRBV4-1	.	TRBJ2-5	TRBD2	CASSQSGLAGVETQYF	TGCGCCAGCAGCCAGTCGGGACTAGCGGGAGTAGAGACCCAGTACTTC
TRBV2	.	TRBJ1-2	TRBD1	CASSVNPGGYGYTF	TGTGCCAGCAGTGTGAACCCAGGGGGCTATGGCTACACCTTC
TRBV4-2	.	TRBJ2-3	TRBD2	CASSPGLAKDTQYF	TGTGCCAGCAGCCCGGGACTAGCAAAAGATACGCAGTATTTT
TRBV18	.	TRBJ2-3	.	CASSLGHGDTDTQYF	TGTGCCAGCTCACTAGGACATGGGGACACAGATACGCAGTATTTT
TRBV19	once	TRBJ2-1	.	CATLAGSVGYNEQFF	TGTGCCACCCTAGCCGGATCAGTAGGATACAATGAGCAGTTCTTC
TRBV11-2	few	TRBJ2-7	.	CASSLNAPPGLQAYEQYF	TGTGCCAGCAGCTTAAACGCCCCGCCGGGACTTCAGGCCTACGAGCAGTACTTC
TRBV5-1	.	TRBJ1-2	TRBD1	CASSELTGANYGYTF	TGCGCCAGCAGCGAACTGACAGGGGCGAACTATGGCTACACCTTC
TRBV6-5	.	TRBJ2-1	.	CATQRRDSSYNEQFF	TGTGCCACCCAAAGGAGGGACAGCTCCTACAATGAGCAGTTCTTC
TRBV7-2	.	TRBJ1-1	.	CASGGNPEAFF	TGTGCCAGCGGGGGGAACCCTGAAGCTTTCTTT
TRBV4-3	.	TRBJ2-5	.	CASSQVMSETQYF	TGCGCCAGCAGCCAAGTTATGTCGGAGACCCAGTACTTC
TRBV29-1	.	TRBJ1-4	.	CSVETDPNNEKLFF	TGCAGCGTTGAAACGGACCCGAATAATGAAAAACTGTTTTTT
TRBV5-1	.	TRBJ1-1	TRBD1	CASGYGTDREAFF	TGCGCCAGCGGCTACGGCACGGACAGGGAAGCTTTCTTT
TRBV5-1	.	TRBJ2-7	TRBD2	CASSSDGLAGAYEQYF	TGCGCCAGCAGCTCAGATGGACTAGCGGGAGCCTACGAGCAGTACTTC
TRBV14	.	TRBJ1-2	.	CASSLVRGNGYTF	TGTGCCAGCAGTCTCGTCCGGGGAAATGGCTACACCTTC